The next 5 T cell receptor beta chains were all read from a single sample in a study of T cell responses to AZD1222 COVID-19 vaccine (dated by TCRdb to about 2021). Library construction relied on the immunoSEQ multiplex PCR assay. TCRdb holds this immuneACCESS table with in-frame rearrangements only. Some clones are missing; in checked studies, unresolved V genes explain under half, and the rest has no known cause. In all, the sample holds 90,000 to 130,000 clones, and roughly 80% of those were seen once. The ten largest make up roughly 9% of the sample. In light of the paper, this sample's time point label describes: baseline before first vaccination. The sequenced sample was peripheral blood, obtained on day 0 of AZD1222 vaccination. These TCRs come from an adult in good health.

V gene TRBV29-1 combines with J gene TRBJ1-3, with 9 bases identical to TRBD1. The CDR3 is 14 residues long. V was clipped by 6 bases and J by 6 bases; unmatched bases: 9. CDR1 is SQVTM, CDR2 ANQGSEA, per germline. The CDR3, as DNA: TGCAGCGTAAGCTCGGACAGGGGACTAAACACCATATATTTT. It specifies CSVSSDRGLNTIYF.

The CDR3 nucleotides read TGTGCCACTAGAGCGGGAGGGCAGTACGAGCAGTACTTC. Its protein is CATRAGGQYEQYF. V gene TRBV2 combines with J gene TRBJ2-7, with TRBD2 matching 10 bases. The CDR3 spans 13 residues. Germline V gene data show CDR1 as SNHLY and CDR2 as FYNNEI. Trimming removed 10 bases from V and 4 bases from J; junction bases left unmatched: 7.

J is TRBJ1-2 and V is TRBV6-5; 8 nucleotides line up with TRBD1. The CDR3 loop spans 15 amino acids. Germline CDR1 reads MNHEY; CDR2 reads SVGAGI. Trimming cost V 6 bases and J 3 bases; bases outside gene matches: 9. CDR3 region: CASRPGQGGDYGYTF. For the CDR3, the DNA is TGTGCCAGCAGGCCCGGACAGGGCGGAGACTATGGCTACACCTTC.

The V gene is TRBV3-1 (or the pseudogene TRBV3-2), the J gene TRBJ1-2, with 8 bases identical to TRBD1. The germline CDR1 and CDR2 sequences are LGHDT and YNNKEL (reference sequence). The V segment lost 4 bases and the J segment 4 bases; nucleotides outside the gene matches: 11. The CDR3 loop spans 16 amino acids. The DNA for the CDR3 is TGTGCCAGCAGCCGGGACCCAGGGGGCTTAGGCTATGGCTACACCTTC. Protein sequence: CASSRDPGGLGYGYTF.

The chain combines TRBV5-1 with TRBJ2-1; 8 positions match TRBD1. Trimming removed 1 base from V and 4 bases from J; junction bases left unmatched: 7. The germline V gene encodes CDR1 SGHRS and CDR2 YFSETQ. The CDR3 spans 16 residues. The DNA of the CDR3 is TGCGCCAGCAGCTTGCAGGGGGCCTTCGAATACAATGAGCAGTTCTTC. Translation: CASSLQGAFEYNEQFF.